The clone carrying this T cell receptor beta chain was counted only a few times. Its antigen is unidentified. PCR amplification relied on 60 Vbeta primers (plus 13 Jbeta primers). Using immunoSEQ multiplex PCR, the repertoire was profiled, and TCRdb retains in-frame clones only, with some absent. Here the sample spans some 100,000 clones, around four fifths being singletons. The sample comes from a study of cytomegalovirus exposure and HLA in healthy donors. General study results and limits: TCR beta sequences numbering roughly 18,000 were associated with HLA alleles at 0.05 false discovery rate in a later analysis. The study labeled 150 to 200 TCR beta chains cytomegalovirus-associated. Most subjects' HLA-A and HLA-B alleles were reportedly predicted from TCR beta sequences.

Sequences were obtained from PBMCs. The receptor was derived from a woman in her forties or fifties in good health and CMV-seropositive.

CDR3 sequence (DNA): TGCGCCAGCACCCCCGGTGGGCAGGGGACCTATGGCTACACCTTC. Its translation is CASTPGGQGTYGYTF. The rearrangement uses TRBV5-1 and TRBJ1-2, with D perhaps matching TRBD1 (6 bases). This CDR3 comprises 15 residues. In germline, CDR1 is SGHRS, CDR2 YFSETQ. V lost 6 bases and J 4 bases, leaving 19 bases between the germline ends.